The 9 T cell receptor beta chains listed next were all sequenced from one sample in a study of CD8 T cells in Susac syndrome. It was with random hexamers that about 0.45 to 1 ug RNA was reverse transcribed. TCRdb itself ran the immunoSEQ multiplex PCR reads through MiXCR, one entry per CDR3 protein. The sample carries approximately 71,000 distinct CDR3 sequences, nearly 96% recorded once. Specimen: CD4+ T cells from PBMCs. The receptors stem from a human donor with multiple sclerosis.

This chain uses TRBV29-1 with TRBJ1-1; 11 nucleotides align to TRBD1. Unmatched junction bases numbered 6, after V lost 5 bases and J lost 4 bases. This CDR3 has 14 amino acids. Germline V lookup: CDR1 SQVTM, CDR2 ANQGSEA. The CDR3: CSVRTGGAFTEAFF. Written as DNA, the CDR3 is TGCAGCGTTCGGACAGGGGGCGCATTCACTGAAGCTTTCTTT.

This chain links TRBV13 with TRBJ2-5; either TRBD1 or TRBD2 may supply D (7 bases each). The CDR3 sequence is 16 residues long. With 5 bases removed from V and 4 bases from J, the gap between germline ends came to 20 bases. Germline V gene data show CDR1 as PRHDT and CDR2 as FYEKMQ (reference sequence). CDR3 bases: TGTGCCAGCAGCGATCAGGGGGGGCGCTTGGCAGAGACCCAGTACTTC. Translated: CASSDQGGRLAETQYF.

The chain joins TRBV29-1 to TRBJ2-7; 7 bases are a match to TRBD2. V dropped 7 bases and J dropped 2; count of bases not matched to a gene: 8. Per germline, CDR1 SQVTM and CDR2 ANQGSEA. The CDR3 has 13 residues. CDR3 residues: CSGRSSGAYEQYF. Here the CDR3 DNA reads TGCAGCGGGCGGTCTAGCGGAGCCTACGAGCAGTACTTC.

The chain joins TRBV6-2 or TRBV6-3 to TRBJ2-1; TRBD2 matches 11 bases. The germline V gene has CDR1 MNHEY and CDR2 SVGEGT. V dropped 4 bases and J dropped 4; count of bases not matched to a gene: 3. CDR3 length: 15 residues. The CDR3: CASSLAGGFYNEQFF. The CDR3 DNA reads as TGTGCCAGCAGTTTAGCGGGGGGGTTTTACAATGAGCAGTTCTTC.

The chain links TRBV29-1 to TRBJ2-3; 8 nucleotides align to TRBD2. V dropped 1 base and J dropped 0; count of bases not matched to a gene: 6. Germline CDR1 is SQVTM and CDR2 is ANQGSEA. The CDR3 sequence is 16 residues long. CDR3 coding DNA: TGCAGCGTTGAAGTCGGTAGCGGGACTAGCACAGATACGCAGTATTTT. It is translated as CSVEVGSGTSTDTQYF.

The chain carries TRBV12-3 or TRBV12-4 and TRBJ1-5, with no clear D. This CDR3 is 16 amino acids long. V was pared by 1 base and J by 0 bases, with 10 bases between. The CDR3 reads CASSLGRGSSNQPQHF. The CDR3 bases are TGTGCCAGCAGTTTAGGCCGGGGAAGTAGCAATCAGCCCCAGCATTTT.

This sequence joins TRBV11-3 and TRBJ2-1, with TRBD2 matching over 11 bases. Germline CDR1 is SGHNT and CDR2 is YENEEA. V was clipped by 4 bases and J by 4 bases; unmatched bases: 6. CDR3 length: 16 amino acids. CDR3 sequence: CASSSILAGVYNEQFF. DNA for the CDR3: TGTGCCAGCAGCTCCATACTAGCGGGGGTGTACAATGAGCAGTTCTTC.

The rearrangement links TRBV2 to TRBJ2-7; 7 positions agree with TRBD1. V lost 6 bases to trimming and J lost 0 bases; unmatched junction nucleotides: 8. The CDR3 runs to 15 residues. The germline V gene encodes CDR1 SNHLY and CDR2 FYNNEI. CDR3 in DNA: TGTGCCAGCAGCGCAGACAGGGCGATCTCCTACGAGCAGTACTTC. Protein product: CASSADRAISYEQYF.

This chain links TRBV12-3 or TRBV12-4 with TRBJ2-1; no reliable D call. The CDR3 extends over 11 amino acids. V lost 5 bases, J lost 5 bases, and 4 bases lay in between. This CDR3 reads CASSGDNEQFF. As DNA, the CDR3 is TGTGCCAGCAGTGGGGACAATGAGCAGTTCTTC.